These 20 T cell receptor beta chains were sequenced from one sample in a study of graft-versus-host responses after intestinal transplantation. Method: immunoSEQ multiplex PCR; TCRdb's copy keeps in-frame clones and lacks some. The sample contains about 57,000 clones, around nine tenths of which appear only once. The specimen comprised PBMCs, sampled 26 days after transplant. These TCRs come from a human patient who received an intestinal transplant, so some T cells may come from the graft donor.

J is TRBJ2-7 and V is TRBV5-6, with D tentatively TRBD1 (6 bases). CDR1 is SGHDT and CDR2 is YYEEEE in the germline V gene. The CDR3 loop spans 15 amino acids. The V end was cut by 4 bases, the J end by 4 bases, with 18 bases between. The CDR3 coding sequence is TGTGCCAGCAGCCTTATGGACAGCGAGGTTTACGAGCAGTACGTC. It encodes CASSLMDSEVYEQYV.

V usage is TRBV4-3 and J usage is TRBJ2-5; tentative D call: TRBD2 (6 bases). The V gene's germline CDR1 is LGHNA and CDR2 YSLEER. With 4 bases removed from V and 4 bases from J, the gap between germline ends came to 10 bases. There are 13 residues in the CDR3. CDR3 sequence: CASSPGSRETQYF. Written as DNA, the CDR3 is TGCGCCAGCAGCCCCGGGAGCAGAGAGACCCAGTACTTC.

The chain employs TRBV6-1 and TRBJ2-7; 9 bases map to TRBD1. The junction had 5 bases not matched to a gene; V was cut back by 8 bases and J by 6 bases. Germline loops: CDR1 MNHNS, CDR2 SASEGT. CDR3 length: 12 amino acids. The CDR3 region is CASRDRVGEQYV. CDR3 DNA: TGTGCCAGCCGGGACAGGGTCGGCGAGCAGTACGTC.

The V gene is TRBV6-5, the J gene TRBJ2-2, with 14 bases that match TRBD2. Germline V gene sequence: CDR1 MNHEY, CDR2 SVGAGI. The ends lost 4 bases at V and 7 bases at J; junction bases unmatched: 5. This CDR3 is 16 amino acids long. DNA of the CDR3: TGTGCCAGCAGTTCCGGACTAGCGGGAGGCCACGGGGAGCTGTTTTTT. It yields the protein CASSSGLAGGHGELFF.

The chain joins TRBV28 to TRBJ1-2; 9 bases fit TRBD1. The CDR3 has 13 residues. Germline V lookup: CDR1 MDHEN, CDR2 SYDVKM. J lost 8 bases, V lost 5 bases, and 6 bases had no gene match. The CDR3 loop is CASSGQGLWGYTF. CDR3 sequence (DNA): TGTGCCAGCAGTGGACAGGGGCTTTGGGGCTACACCTTC.

The rearrangement links TRBV9 to TRBJ2-3, with D perhaps matching TRBD2 (5 bases). V was shortened by 0 bases and J by 5 bases, with 13 bases between the two germline ends. The CDR3 is made up of 15 amino acids. Germline CDR1 SGDLS, CDR2 YYNGEE. CDR3 bases: TGTGCCAGCAGCGTAGGAGGGAACCACAGAGATACGCAGTATTTT. Translation gives CASSVGGNHRDTQYF. Drawing the rest from reference TRBV9 and TRBJ2-3, the complete variable domain is DSGVTQTPKHLITATGQRVTLRCSPRSGDLSVYWYQQSLDQGLQFLIQYYNGEERAKGNILERFSAQQFPDLHSELNLSSLELGDSALYFCASSVGGNHRDTQYFGPGTRLTVL.

The chain joins TRBV2 to TRBJ2-2, with D possibly TRBD2 on 6 matching bases. CDR3 size: 17 residues. Germline V gene lookup returns CDR1 SNHLY and CDR2 FYNNEI. V was pared by 1 base and J by 0 bases, with 12 bases between. CDR3 coding DNA: TGTGCCAGCAGTGAAGGGGCGGGCGGGGCGAACACCGGGGAGCTGTTTTTT. Amino acid sequence: CASSEGAGGANTGELFF.

This sequence joins TRBV27 and TRBJ1-5; D is ambiguous. The CDR3 totals 13 residues. CDR1 is MNHEY and CDR2 is SMNVEV in the germline V gene (reference sequence). V shed 3 bases and J shed 2 bases, with 5 bases lying between them. In nucleotides, the CDR3 is TGTGCCAGCAGTTTCGGTCGCAATCAGCCCCAGCATTTT. Translation gives CASSFGRNQPQHF.

This clone was seen a few times. V gene TRBV4-3 combines with J gene TRBJ2-1, with TRBD2 identical over 11 bases. After removal of 0 bases from V and 4 bases from J, the junction contained 5 bases not matched to a gene. The CDR3 is 17 amino acids. CDR1 LGHNA and CDR2 YSLEER come from the germline V gene. CDR3 residues: CASSQDRLAGYYNEQFF. CDR3 DNA: TGCGCCAGCAGCCAAGACCGACTAGCGGGGTATTACAATGAGCAGTTCTTC.

The chain combines TRBV7-2 with TRBJ1-5; no definite D call. The V and J ends lost 2 bases and 0 bases respectively, with 8 bases between them. CDR1 SGHTA and CDR2 FQGNSA come from the germline V gene. CDR3 length: 15 residues. CDR3 amino acids: CASSLSPYSNQPQHF. In DNA, the CDR3 is TGTGCCAGCAGCTTATCTCCTTATAGCAATCAGCCCCAGCATTTT. Complete variable domain (other parts from reference TRBV7-2 and TRBJ1-5): GAGVSQSPSNKVTEKGKDVELRCDPISGHTALYWYRQSLGQGLEFLIYFQGNSAPDKSGLPSDRFSAERTGGSVSTLTIQRTQQEDSAVYLCASSLSPYSNQPQHFGDGTRLSIL.

The rearrangement links TRBV19 to TRBJ2-1, with D uncertain. The CDR3 has 14 residues. V lost 5 bases to trimming and J lost 4 bases, with 12 bases between them. Germline V gene sequence: CDR1 LNHDA, CDR2 SQIVND (reference sequence). Here the CDR3 DNA reads TGTGCCAGTAGTCGGTTAGCCGATTACAATGAGCAGTTCTTC. Encoded protein: CASSRLADYNEQFF.

V gene TRBV30 combines with J gene TRBJ1-3; 7 bases are a match to TRBD1. V lost 1 base and J lost 4; bases outside the gene matches: 7. This CDR3 has 15 amino acids. Germline CDR1 reads GTSNPN; CDR2 reads SVGIG (reference sequence). In nucleotides, the CDR3 is TGTGCCTGGAGTGACACCGGGACAGTAGGAAACACCATATATTTT. This gives the protein CAWSDTGTVGNTIYF.

The chain couples TRBV7-2 to TRBJ2-7; TRBD1 matches at 7 bases. Germline CDR1 and CDR2: SGHTA and FQGNSA. The J segment lost 4 bases and the V segment lost 3 bases, leaving 3 bases of the junction unmatched. The CDR3 covers 13 residues. This CDR3 is CASSFGTEYEQYV. The CDR3 DNA follows: TGTGCCAGCAGCTTCGGGACAGAGTACGAGCAGTACGTC.

This rearrangement joins TRBV6-1 to TRBJ2-2; the D gene is possibly TRBD1 (5 bases). This CDR3 region has 15 residues. V lost 0 bases and J lost 2, with 7 bases in between. Per the germline V gene, CDR1 is MNHNS and CDR2 is SASEGT. CDR3: CASSEAGLNTGELFF. For the CDR3, the DNA is TGTGCCAGCAGTGAAGCGGGGCTTAACACCGGGGAGCTGTTTTTT.

This clone turned up a few times. V and J are TRBV30 and TRBJ2-2; 9 bases agree with TRBD1. Per the germline V gene, CDR1 is GTSNPN and CDR2 is SVGIG (reference sequence). The CDR3 is 15 residues long. The V gene end was trimmed by 2 bases and the J gene end by 4 bases; junction bases not matched to a gene: 5. Here the CDR3 DNA reads TGTGCCTGGAGTTACCGGGACAGGGCCACCGGGGAGCTGTTTTTT. This encodes CAWSYRDRATGELFF.

This chain uses TRBV5-1 with TRBJ2-7, with D tentatively TRBD1 (6 bases). CDR1 is SGHRS, CDR2 YFSETQ, per germline. With 4 bases removed from V and 3 bases from J, the gap between germline ends came to 14 bases. This CDR3 is built from 14 residues. This CDR3 reads CASSPLQGSYEQYF. DNA of the CDR3: TGCGCCAGCAGCCCGTTACAGGGAAGCTACGAGCAGTACTTC.

This clone occurred a few times. This sequence joins TRBV18 and TRBJ1-6; the D gene is possibly TRBD1 (5 bases). The CDR3 is made up of 16 amino acids. V shed 2 bases and J shed 6 bases, with 14 bases lying between them. Per germline, CDR1 KGHSH and CDR2 LQKENI. The CDR3 loop reads CASSPGGVWGNSPLHF. CDR3 DNA sequence: TGTGCCAGCTCACCAGGAGGGGTTTGGGGTAATTCACCCCTCCACTTT.

This clone was observed a single time. The V call is TRBV9, the J call TRBJ2-1; TRBD1 might be the D (5 bases). V was clipped by 4 bases and J by 6 bases, with 14 bases between them. The CDR3 is 14 residues long. The germline V gene encodes CDR1 SGDLS and CDR2 YYNGEE. The CDR3 spells CASSPIGRVNEQFF. The CDR3 region has the DNA TGTGCCAGCAGCCCCATCGGCAGGGTCAATGAGCAGTTCTTC.

This chain uses TRBV5-1 with TRBJ2-1; 7 bases line up with TRBD2. Germline-derived CDR1 and CDR2 are SGHRS and YFSETQ. This CDR3 region has 16 residues. V shed 3 bases and J 2 bases; nucleotides not matched to a gene: 8. The CDR3 reads CASSSSSGATYNEQFF. The DNA of the CDR3 is TGCGCCAGCAGCTCGTCTAGCGGTGCAACCTACAATGAGCAGTTCTTC.

In this sample, this clone turned up a few times. Germline is not matched at one junction end, which may reflect a read error. The chain employs TRBV7-7 and TRBJ2-1; 7 bases line up with TRBD2. Germline V CDR1 and CDR2: SSHAT, FNYEAQ (reference sequence). The CDR3 covers 17 residues. CDR3 DNA sequence: TGTGCTAGCAGCTTAGCCACAGGACTAGGCTCCTACAATGAGCAGTTCTTC. Its translation: CASSLATGLGSYNEQFF.